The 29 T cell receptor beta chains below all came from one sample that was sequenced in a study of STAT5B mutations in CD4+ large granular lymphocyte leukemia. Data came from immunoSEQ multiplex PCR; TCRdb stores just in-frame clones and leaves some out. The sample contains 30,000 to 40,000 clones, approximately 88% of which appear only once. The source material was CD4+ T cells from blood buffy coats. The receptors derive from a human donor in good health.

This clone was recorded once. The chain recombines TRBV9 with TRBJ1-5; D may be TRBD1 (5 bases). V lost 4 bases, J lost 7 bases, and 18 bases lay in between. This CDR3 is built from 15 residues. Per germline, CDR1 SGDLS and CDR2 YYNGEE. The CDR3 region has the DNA TGTGCCAGCAGCCCCGGGACCTCCCGGGGACAGCCCCAGCATTTT. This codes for CASSPGTSRGQPQHF.

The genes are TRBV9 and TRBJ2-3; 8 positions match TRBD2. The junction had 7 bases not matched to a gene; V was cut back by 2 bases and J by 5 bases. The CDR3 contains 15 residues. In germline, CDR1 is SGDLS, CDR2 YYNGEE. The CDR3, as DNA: TGTGCCAGCAGCGTCTCGGGGGGGCTAGGAGATACGCAGTATTTT. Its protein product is CASSVSGGLGDTQYF.

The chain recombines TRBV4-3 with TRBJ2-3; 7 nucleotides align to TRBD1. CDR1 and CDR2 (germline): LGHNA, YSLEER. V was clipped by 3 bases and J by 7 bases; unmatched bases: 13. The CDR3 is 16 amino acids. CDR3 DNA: TGCGCCAGCAGCCAGACCTTGACAGGGTCCAGTAATACGCAGTATTTT. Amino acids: CASSQTLTGSSNTQYF.

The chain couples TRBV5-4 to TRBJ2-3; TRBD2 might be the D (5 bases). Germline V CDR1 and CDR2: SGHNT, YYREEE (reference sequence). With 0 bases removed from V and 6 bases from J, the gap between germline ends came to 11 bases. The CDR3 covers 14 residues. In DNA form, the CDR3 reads TGTGCCAGCAGCTTGGAGGCGAGGAGGGATACGCAGTATTTT. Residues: CASSLEARRDTQYF.

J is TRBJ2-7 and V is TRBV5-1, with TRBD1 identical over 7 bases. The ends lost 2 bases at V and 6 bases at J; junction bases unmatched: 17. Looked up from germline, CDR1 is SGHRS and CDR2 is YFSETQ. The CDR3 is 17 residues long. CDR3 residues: CASSLQQRQGLVSEQYF. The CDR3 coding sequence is TGCGCCAGCAGCTTACAGCAGAGACAGGGTTTGGTGAGCGAGCAGTACTTC.

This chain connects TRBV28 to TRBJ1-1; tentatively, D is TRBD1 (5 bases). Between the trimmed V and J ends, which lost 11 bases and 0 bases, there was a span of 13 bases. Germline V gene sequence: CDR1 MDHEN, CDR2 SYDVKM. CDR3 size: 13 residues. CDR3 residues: CAGGRRVNTEAFF. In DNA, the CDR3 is TGTGCCGGGGGTCGGCGAGTGAACACTGAAGCTTTCTTT.

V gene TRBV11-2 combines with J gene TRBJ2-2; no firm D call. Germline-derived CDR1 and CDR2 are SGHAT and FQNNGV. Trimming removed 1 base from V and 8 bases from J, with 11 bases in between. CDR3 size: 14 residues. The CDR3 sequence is CASSLGELRGELFF. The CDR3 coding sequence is TGTGCCAGCAGCTTAGGAGAACTAAGAGGGGAGCTGTTTTTT. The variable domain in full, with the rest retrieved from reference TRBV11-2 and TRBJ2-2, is EAGVAQSPRYKIIEKRQSVAFWCNPISGHATLYWYQQILGQGPKLLIQFQNNGVVDDSQLPKDRFSAERLKGVDSTLKIQPAKLEDSAVYLCASSLGELRGELFFGEGSRLTVL.

The DNA of the CDR3 is TGTGCCAGCAGTTGGGCGCTGACTACAGATACGCAGTATTTT. The encoded protein is CASSWALTTDTQYF. The chain links TRBV6-5 to TRBJ2-3; D not resolved. Germline CDR1 MNHEY, CDR2 SVGAGI. The V end lost 4 bases, the J end lost 3 bases, and 11 bases lay between the germline ends. CDR3 length: 14 residues.

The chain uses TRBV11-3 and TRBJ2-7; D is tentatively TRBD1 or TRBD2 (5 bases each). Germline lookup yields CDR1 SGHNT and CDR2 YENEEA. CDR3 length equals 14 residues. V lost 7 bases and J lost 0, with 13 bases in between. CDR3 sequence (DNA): TGTGCCAGCAACCGGGACGGACCCTCCTACGAGCAGTACTTC. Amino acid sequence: CASNRDGPSYEQYF.

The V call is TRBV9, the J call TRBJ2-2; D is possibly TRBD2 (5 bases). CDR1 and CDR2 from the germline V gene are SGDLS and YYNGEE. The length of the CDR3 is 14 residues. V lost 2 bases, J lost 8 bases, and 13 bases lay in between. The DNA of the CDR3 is TGTGCCAGCAGCGTCCTAGGAGGCTCTGGGGAGCTGTTTTTT. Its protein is CASSVLGGSGELFF.

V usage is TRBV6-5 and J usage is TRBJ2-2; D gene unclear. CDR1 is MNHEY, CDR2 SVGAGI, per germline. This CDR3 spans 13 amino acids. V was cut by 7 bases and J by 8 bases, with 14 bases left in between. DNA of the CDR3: TGTGCCAGCACCTTACAATCCTCGGGGGAGCTGTTTTTT. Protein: CASTLQSSGELFF.

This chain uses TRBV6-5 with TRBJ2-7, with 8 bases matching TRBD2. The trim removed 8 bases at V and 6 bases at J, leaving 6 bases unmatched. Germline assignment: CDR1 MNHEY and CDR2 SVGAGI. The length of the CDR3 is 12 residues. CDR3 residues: CASGGLVAEQYF. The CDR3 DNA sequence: TGTGCCAGCGGGGGACTAGTAGCCGAGCAGTACTTC.

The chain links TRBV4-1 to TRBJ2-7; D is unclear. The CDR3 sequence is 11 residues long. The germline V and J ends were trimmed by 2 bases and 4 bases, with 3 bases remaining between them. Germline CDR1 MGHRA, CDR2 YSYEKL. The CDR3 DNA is TGCGCCAGCAGCCAACGGTACGAGCAGTACTTC. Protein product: CASSQRYEQYF.

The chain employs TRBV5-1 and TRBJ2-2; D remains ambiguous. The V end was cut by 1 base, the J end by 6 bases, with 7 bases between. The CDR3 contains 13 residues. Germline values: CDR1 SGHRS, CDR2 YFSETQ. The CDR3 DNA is TGCGCCAGCAGCTTGACAGCTCCCGGGGAGCTGTTTTTT. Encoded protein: CASSLTAPGELFF. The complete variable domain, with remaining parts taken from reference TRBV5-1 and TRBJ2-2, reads KAGVTQTPRYLIKTRGQQVTLSCSPISGHRSVSWYQQTPGQGLQFLFEYFSETQRNKGNFPGRFSGRQFSNSRSEMNVSTLELGDSALYLCASSLTAPGELFFGEGSRLTVL.

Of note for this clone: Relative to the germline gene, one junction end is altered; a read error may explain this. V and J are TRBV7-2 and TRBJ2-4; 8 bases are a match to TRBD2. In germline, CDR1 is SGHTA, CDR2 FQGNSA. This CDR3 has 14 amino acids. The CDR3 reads CASLPGRKRGLRRF. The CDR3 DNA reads TGTGCCAGCCTACCCGGGAGAAAGCGGGGGTTGCGCCGGTTC.

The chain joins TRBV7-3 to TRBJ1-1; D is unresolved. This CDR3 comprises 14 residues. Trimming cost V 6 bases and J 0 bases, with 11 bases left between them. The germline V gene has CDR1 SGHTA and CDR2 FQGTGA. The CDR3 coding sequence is TGTGCCAGCAGTCGGTCGGGGATGAACACTGAAGCTTTCTTT. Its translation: CASSRSGMNTEAFF.

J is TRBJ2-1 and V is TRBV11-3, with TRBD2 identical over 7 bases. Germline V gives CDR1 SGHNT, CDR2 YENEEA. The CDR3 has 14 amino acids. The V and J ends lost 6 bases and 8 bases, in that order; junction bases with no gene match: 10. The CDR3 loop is CASRLAVLNDEQFF. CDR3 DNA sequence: TGTGCCAGCAGGCTAGCGGTTCTCAACGATGAGCAGTTCTTC.

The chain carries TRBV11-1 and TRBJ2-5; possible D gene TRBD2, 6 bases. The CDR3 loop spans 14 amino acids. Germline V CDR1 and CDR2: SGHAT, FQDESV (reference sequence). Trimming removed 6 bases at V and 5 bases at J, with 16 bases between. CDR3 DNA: TGTGCCAGCAGTTCCTCGGACGCGGGGGAGACCCAGTACTTC. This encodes CASSSSDAGETQYF.

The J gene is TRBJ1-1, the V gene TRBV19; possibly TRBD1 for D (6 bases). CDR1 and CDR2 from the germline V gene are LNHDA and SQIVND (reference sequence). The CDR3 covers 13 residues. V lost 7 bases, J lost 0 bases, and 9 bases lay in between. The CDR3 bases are TGTGCCAGTACTCGACAGGTGAACACTGAAGCTTTCTTT. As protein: CASTRQVNTEAFF.

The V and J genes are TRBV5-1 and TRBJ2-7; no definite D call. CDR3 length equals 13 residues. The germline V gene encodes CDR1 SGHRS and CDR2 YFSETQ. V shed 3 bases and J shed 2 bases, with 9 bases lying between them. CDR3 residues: CASSSDPAYEQYF. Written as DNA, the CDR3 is TGCGCCAGCAGCTCAGACCCAGCCTACGAGCAGTACTTC.

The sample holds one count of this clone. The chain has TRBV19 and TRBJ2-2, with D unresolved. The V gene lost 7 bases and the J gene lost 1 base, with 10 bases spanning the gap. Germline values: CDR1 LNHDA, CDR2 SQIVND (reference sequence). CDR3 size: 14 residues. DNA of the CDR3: TGTGCCAGTATAGGTCCTATGAACACCGGGGAGCTGTTTTTT. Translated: CASIGPMNTGELFF.

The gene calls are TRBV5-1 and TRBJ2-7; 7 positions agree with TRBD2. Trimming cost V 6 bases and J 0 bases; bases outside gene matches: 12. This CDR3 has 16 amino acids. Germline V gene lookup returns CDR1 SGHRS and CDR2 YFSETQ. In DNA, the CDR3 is TGCGCCAGCAAGGCAAGGAGCGGGGACCACTCCTACGAGCAGTACTTC. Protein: CASKARSGDHSYEQYF.

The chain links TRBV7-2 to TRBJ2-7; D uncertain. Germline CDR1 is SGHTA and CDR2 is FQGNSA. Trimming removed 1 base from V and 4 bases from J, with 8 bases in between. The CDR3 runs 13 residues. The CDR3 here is CASSLGLEYEQYF. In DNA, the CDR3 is TGTGCCAGCAGCTTAGGCCTGGAGTACGAGCAGTACTTC. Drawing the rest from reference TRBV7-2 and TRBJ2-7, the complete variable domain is GAGVSQSPSNKVTEKGKDVELRCDPISGHTALYWYRQSLGQGLEFLIYFQGNSAPDKSGLPSDRFSAERTGGSVSTLTIQRTQQEDSAVYLCASSLGLEYEQYFGPGTRLTVT.

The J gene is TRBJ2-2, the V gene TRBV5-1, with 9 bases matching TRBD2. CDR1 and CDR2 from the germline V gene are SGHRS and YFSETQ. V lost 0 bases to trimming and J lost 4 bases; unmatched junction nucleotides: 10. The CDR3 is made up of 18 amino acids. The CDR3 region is CASSLAGGLASGTGELFF. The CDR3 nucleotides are TGCGCCAGCAGCTTGGCCGGGGGACTAGCTTCGGGCACCGGGGAGCTGTTTTTT.

The CDR3 here is CASIRISGNKTGQPQHF. CDR3 in DNA: TGTGCCAGCATCCGTATTAGTGGGAATAAAACAGGTCAGCCCCAGCATTTT. V is TRBV21-1 and J is TRBJ1-5; the D segment call TRBD1 is taken from the table without a DNA check. TRBV21-1 is labeled a pseudogene. The CDR3 extends over 17 amino acids.

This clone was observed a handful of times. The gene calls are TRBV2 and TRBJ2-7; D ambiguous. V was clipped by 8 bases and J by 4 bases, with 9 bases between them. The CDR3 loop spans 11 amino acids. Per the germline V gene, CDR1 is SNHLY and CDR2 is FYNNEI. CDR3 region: CASWRFYEQYF. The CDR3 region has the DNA TGTGCCAGCTGGAGATTTTACGAGCAGTACTTC.

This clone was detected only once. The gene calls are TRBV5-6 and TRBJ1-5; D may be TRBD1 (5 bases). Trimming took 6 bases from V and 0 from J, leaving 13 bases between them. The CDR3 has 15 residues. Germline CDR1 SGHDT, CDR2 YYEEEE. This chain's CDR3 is CASILGGGSNQPQHF. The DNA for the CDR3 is TGTGCCAGCATCCTGGGGGGGGGTAGCAATCAGCCCCAGCATTTT.

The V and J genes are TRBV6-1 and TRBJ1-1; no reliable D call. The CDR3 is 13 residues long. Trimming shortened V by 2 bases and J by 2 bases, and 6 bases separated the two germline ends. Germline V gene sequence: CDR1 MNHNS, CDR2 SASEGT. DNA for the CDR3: TGTGCCAGCAGTGAAAGTCTCAACACTGAAGCTTTCTTT. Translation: CASSESLNTEAFF.

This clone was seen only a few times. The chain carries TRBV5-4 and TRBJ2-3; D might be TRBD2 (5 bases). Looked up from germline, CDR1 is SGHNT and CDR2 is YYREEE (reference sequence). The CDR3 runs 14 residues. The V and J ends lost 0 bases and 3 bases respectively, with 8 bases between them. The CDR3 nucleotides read TGTGCCAGCAGCTTGGGCGGCGGGACAGATACGCAGTATTTT. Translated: CASSLGGGTDTQYF.